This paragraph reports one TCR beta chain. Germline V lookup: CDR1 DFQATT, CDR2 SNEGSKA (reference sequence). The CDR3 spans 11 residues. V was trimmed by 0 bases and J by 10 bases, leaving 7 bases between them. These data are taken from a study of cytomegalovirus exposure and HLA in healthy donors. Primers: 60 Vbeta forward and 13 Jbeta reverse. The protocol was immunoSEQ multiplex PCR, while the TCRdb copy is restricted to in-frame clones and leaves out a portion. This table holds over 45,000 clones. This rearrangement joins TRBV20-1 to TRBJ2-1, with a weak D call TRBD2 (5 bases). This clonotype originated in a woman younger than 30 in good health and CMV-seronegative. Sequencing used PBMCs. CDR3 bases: TGCAGTGCTAGAGAGAGGGTGGAGCAGTTCTTC. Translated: CSARERVEQFF.